This T cell receptor (beta chain) came from a study of blood T cell repertoires in COVID-19 (dated by TCRdb to about 2020). Regarding the research as a whole: The collaborator samples originated in the United States, Italy and Spain and spanned the acute and convalescent phases of COVID-19. The samples were drawn from the first 160 participants of the ongoing ImmuneRACE study and from 1,254 subjects provided by 6 global collaborators. A freely available public database, intended as a resource for researchers studying the immune response to SARS-CoV-2, is where the repertoires were released. The material from the prospective study consisted of cDNA or gDNA derived from T cells, B-cell-depleted T cells, or PBMCs. The dataset comprised deeply sampled blood TCRbeta repertoires from subjects exposed to, actively infected with, or recovered from COVID-19. HLA class I and class II types, where available, came from metadata supplied by the sample provider rather than from assay-based typing. The sample metadata nearly always contained a de-identified subject ID, COVID-19 status, age in years and sex.

V has 1 base trimmed and J has 0 bases trimmed; junction bases matching no gene number 4. Looking up the germline V gene yields CDR1 SGDLS and CDR2 YYNGEE. Inclusive of the bounding cysteine and phenylalanine, the CDR3 is 15 residues long. Only the CDR3 DNA is retained, 45 bases long and in frame from the first base. What the research found in general, with its limitations: How much clinical and demographic metadata was included differed by source and by participant, and the metadata was provided uncurated.

Concerning this clone: Its antigen is still unknown. No base-level quality is on record; no much larger clone is a single base apart.

TCRbeta CDR3 regions were amplified from genomic DNA using the immunoSEQ Assay, a bias-controlled multiplex PCR. The original methods were these. The number of nucleated cells in each sample was estimated by amplification of reference gene primers within the assay. Sequence reads were collapsed and filtered to measure the absolute abundance of every unique TCRbeta CDR3 rearrangement. For each sample, productive Simpson clonality was calculated by taking the square root of Simpson's diversity index across productive rearrangements. TCRdb holds this immuneACCESS table with in-frame rearrangements only. Some clones are missing; in checked studies, unresolved V genes explain under half, and the rest has no known cause. That table furnishes V, J and clone size, whereas the DNA furnished D and trimming. The sample yields around 52,000 clones; roughly 82% were counted once. The ten largest clones add up to approximately 20% of the sample.

Each collaborating institution followed its own protocols to collect whole blood in K2EDTA tubes. For TCRbeta analysis, collaborators shipped samples as frozen whole blood, isolated PBMCs, or DNA extracted from either of those sample types. This receptor was taken from a woman aged 55-69 years with acute or convalescent COVID-19. The chain is made from TRBV9 and TRBJ2-7; TRBD1 fits 7 bases in the junction. The sample taken for sequencing was peripheral blood. The CDR3 region: CASSVFGDSSYEQYF. The nucleotide sequence reads as follows: TGTGCCAGCAGCGTATTTGGGGACAGCTCCTACGAGCAGTACTTC.